Shown below are 2 T cell receptor beta chains from a single sample sequenced in a study of blood T cell repertoires in COVID-19. Repertoires were generated with immunoSEQ multiplex PCR, while TCRdb's copy carries only in-frame clones and drops some. This table has 25,000 to 30,000 clones, approximately 83% appearing once. The sample taken for sequencing was peripheral blood. The source is an older man with acute or convalescent COVID-19.

This chain links TRBV5-6 with TRBJ1-1; D is perhaps TRBD1 (5 bases). The CDR3 loop spans 16 amino acids. Per germline, CDR1 SGHDT and CDR2 YYEEEE. V lost 2 bases and J 1 base, leaving 15 bases between the germline ends. The CDR3 bases are TGTGCCAGCAGCTTTAGGGCAGGGTTGGCGAACACTGAAGCTTTCTTT. This codes for CASSFRAGLANTEAFF.

The chain recombines TRBV9 with TRBJ1-2, with 8 bases matching TRBD1. Germline loops: CDR1 SGDLS, CDR2 YYNGEE. The CDR3 is made up of 15 amino acids. V shed 4 bases and J 5 bases; nucleotides not matched to a gene: 10. The CDR3 coding sequence is TGTGCCAGCAGCTCCGGGACAGGCCAGCTTTATGGCTACACCTTC. Amino acid sequence: CASSSGTGQLYGYTF. The complete variable domain, with remaining parts taken from reference TRBV9 and TRBJ1-2, reads DSGVTQTPKHLITATGQRVTLRCSPRSGDLSVYWYQQSLDQGLQFLIQYYNGEERAKGNILERFSAQQFPDLHSELNLSSLELGDSALYFCASSSGTGQLYGYTFGSGTRLTVV.